This TCR beta chain was observed in a study of T cell responses to AZD1222 COVID-19 vaccine. In the case of this clone: What it binds is unknown.

The CDR3 consists of 14 residues. V shed 1 base and J shed 3 bases, with 9 bases lying between them. Germline CDR1 reads SGHVS; CDR2 reads FQNEAQ. Measured with immunoSEQ multiplex PCR; TCRdb has only the in-frame clones, and not every one. The repertoire includes around 110,000 clones, 90% to 95% of them detected once, and 2.5% to 3% sits in the top ten. Study-level results: Of the AZD1222 recipients, only 5 or 6 were seropositive at baseline. A rise in Spike-specific TCR breadth and depth followed two AZD1222 doses. Clonal diversity was possibly underestimated; the donors were predominantly white British and more often female. Close to half of spike-specific TCRs reportedly recognize unmutated variant regions.

Here the sequenced sample was peripheral blood, taken on day 0 of AZD1222 vaccination. This chain joins TRBV7-8 and TRBJ1-2, with a possible D match to TRBD1 (5 bases). This sequence was found in an adult in good health. The CDR3 reads CASSLDDSYYGYTF. DNA for the CDR3: TGTGCCAGCAGCTTAGATGACAGTTACTATGGCTACACCTTC. Using reference TRBV7-8 and TRBJ1-2 for the parts outside the CDR3, the full variable domain is GAGVSQSPRYKVAKRGQDVALRCDPISGHVSLFWYQQALGQGPEFLTYFQNEAQLDKSGLPSDRFFAERPEGSVSTLKIQRTQQEDSAVYLCASSLDDSYYGYTFGSGTRLTVV.